This entry features one T cell receptor beta chain sequence. Its antigen is as yet unknown. Germline and junction disagree at one end, which may indicate a read error. This record comes from a study of T cell responses to AZD1222 COVID-19 vaccine. General study points: Unmutated regions of variants are reportedly targeted by nearly half of spike-specific TCRs.

The data were produced by immunoSEQ multiplex PCR, yet TCRdb's version contains in-frame clones alone and is incomplete. The sample consists of about 150,000 clones, more than 85% of them appearing once. Germline V gene sequence: CDR1 SSHAT, CDR2 FNYEAQ (reference sequence). The CDR3 covers 16 residues. J is TRBJ2-1 and V is TRBV7-7; TRBD1 matches at 7 bases. The sample was peripheral blood, taken after recovery from COVID-19. The TCR comes from an adult who had recovered from COVID-19. For the CDR3, the DNA is TGTGCTAGCAGCTTAGATCTTAACAGGGGCGGCCATGAGCAGTTCTTC. Residues: CASSLDLNRGGHEQFF.